This TCR beta chain was documented in a study of blood T cell repertoires in COVID-19. Overall study context: Sample material is recorded as cDNA or gDNA derived from T cells, B-cell-depleted T cells, or PBMCs.

Germline V CDR1 and CDR2: MNHEY, SMNVEV (reference sequence). V lost 6 bases and J lost 2; bases outside the gene matches: 4. The length of the CDR3 is 15 residues. Cohort placement rested on clinical history that participants reported themselves. Two negative PCRs, clearance, or symptom resolution had been documented for recovered Cohort 3 donors. Methods used by the authors: The assay estimated nucleated cells by amplifying reference gene primers. The assay was immunoSEQ multiplex PCR, and TCRdb's table has in-frame clones only and misses some. V and J calls and clone size come straight from that table; D and trimming were deduced from the DNA. The sample records approximately 230,000 clones, just over 85% being singletons.

The sample taken for sequencing was PBMCs or T cells enriched from blood (not recorded which). The receptor was isolated from a man aged 35 to 55 who had recovered from COVID-19. V and J are TRBV27 and TRBJ2-7; 13 bases map to TRBD2. The chain's CDR3 is CASSLGTSGAYEQYF. Written as DNA, the CDR3 is TGTGCCAGCAGCCTAGGGACTAGCGGGGCCTACGAGCAGTACTTC.